These T cell receptor beta chains were read from a single sample in a study of human T cells and chemical hapten exposure. TCRdb fed the RACE reads into MiXCR, producing one record per CDR3 protein. The table records 150,000 to 200,000 distinct CDR3 sequences, approximately 15% of them present only once. The material sequenced was whole blood, taken in connection with sensitization to the hapten diphenylcyclopropenone (DPC). These receptors originate from a woman in her twenties or thirties with alopecia areata. Some clones in this sample may be carry-over from other donors' samples. The CDR3 runs from the conserved cysteine through the conserved F or W. D genes are given only for firm matches. Clone sizes are given selectively: once, few, many, or a class where the clone is expanded.

j_call clone_size cdr3_length v_call d_call cdr3_aa cdr3_nt
TRBJ2-1 NA 15 TRBV5-1 NA CASGRDPGAYNEQFF TGCGCCAGCGGTAGGGATCCCGGGGCCTACAATGAGCAGTTCTTC
TRBJ1-2 many 11 TRBV28 NA CASSPTLGYTF TGTGCCAGCAGTCCGACCCTGGGCTACACCTTC
TRBJ2-3 NA 21 TRBV4-1 TRBD1 CASSRQTETGTLISSTDTQYF TGCGCCAGCAGCCGCCAAACCGAGACAGGGACGCTTATCTCTAGCACAGATACGCAGTATTTT
TRBJ1-2 few 14 TRBV28 NA CASSPGGANYGYTF TGTGCCAGCAGCCCGGGAGGCGCTAACTATGGCTACACCTTC
TRBJ1-5 NA 14 TRBV7-9 NA CASSLAVTTDPQHF TGTGCCAGCAGCTTAGCGGTCACCACGGATCCCCAGCATTTT
TRBJ1-1 NA 14 TRBV11-2 NA CASSWWASDTEAFF TGTGCCAGCAGCTGGTGGGCGTCGGACACTGAAGCTTTCTTT
TRBJ2-2 NA 14 TRBV20-1 NA CSARTRGVTGELFF TGCAGTGCTAGGACCCGAGGGGTTACCGGGGAGCTGTTTTTT
TRBJ2-5 NA 15 TRBV27 TRBD1 CASSFARQGAKTQYF TGTGCCAGCAGTTTTGCTAGACAGGGAGCGAAGACCCAGTACTTC
TRBJ2-6 many 15 TRBV14 NA CASSQVHSGANVLTF TGTGCCAGCAGCCAAGTTCACTCTGGGGCCAACGTCCTGACTTTC
TRBJ1-1 many 11 TRBV14 NA CASSHNTEAFF TGTGCCAGCAGCCACAACACTGAAGCTTTCTTT
TRBJ1-1 NA 16 TRBV6-5 NA CASSLRSSWGNTEAFF TGTGCCAGCTCCCTTCGGTCAAGTTGGGGGAACACTGAAGCTTTCTTT
TRBJ2-3 NA 14 TRBV7-2 NA CASSLFGAVDTQYF TGTGCCAGCAGCTTATTTGGCGCAGTAGATACGCAGTATTTT
TRBJ1-1 few 15 TRBV5-5 NA CASRKSPGWDTEAFF TGTGCCAGCAGAAAATCACCTGGATGGGACACTGAAGCTTTCTTT
TRBJ2-2 few 16 TRBV4-3 TRBD2 CASSQDVREGSGELFF TGCGCCAGCAGCCAAGATGTAAGGGAGGGATCCGGGGAGCTGTTTTTT
TRBJ2-7 few 14 TRBV12-3/TRBV12-4 TRBD2 CASRTTGGSYEQYF TGTGCCAGCAGGACAACGGGGGGCTCCTACGAGCAGTACTTC
TRBJ2-3 many 15 TRBV7-3 TRBD1 CASSPGGGGTDTQYF TGTGCCAGCAGCCCAGGGGGCGGTGGCACAGATACGCAGTATTTT
TRBJ2-3 NA 15 TRBV24-1 NA CATSDPSRPTDTQYF TGTGCCACCAGTGATCCTAGCAGGCCCACAGATACGCAGTATTTT
TRBJ2-7 many 13 TRBV20-1 NA CSARADSRYEQYF TGCAGTGCTAGAGCGGACAGCCGCTACGAGCAGTACTTC
TRBJ2-3 few 12 TRBV2 NA CASSVGKDTQYF TGTGCCAGCTCCGTGGGGAAAGATACGCAGTATTTT
TRBJ2-1 NA 13 TRBV4-1 NA CASSGGGYNEQFF TGCGCCAGCTCGGGTGGCGGTTACAATGAGCAGTTCTTC
TRBJ2-7 NA 15 TRBV20-1 NA CSARDRSGLSYEQYF TGCAGTGCTAGAGATCGTTCAGGCCTATCCTACGAGCAGTACTTC
TRBJ2-2 NA 14 TRBV3-1 NA CASSQVANTGELFF TGTGCCAGCAGCCAAGTAGCAAATACCGGGGAGCTGTTTTTT
TRBJ2-1 few 14 TRBV3-1 NA CASSPLGRRNEQFF TGTGCCAGCAGTCCCCTCGGGAGAAGAAATGAGCAGTTCTTC
TRBJ2-1 NA 15 TRBV4-1 TRBD2 CASRGSGSAYNEQFF TGCGCCAGCAGAGGAAGCGGGAGTGCTTACAATGAGCAGTTCTTC
TRBJ1-3 NA 15 TRBV15 NA CATSRDPGAGNTIYF TGTGCCACCAGCAGAGATCCAGGGGCTGGAAACACCATATATTTT
TRBJ2-4 few 13 TRBV5-5 TRBD2 CASSLGLAGGQYF TGTGCCAGCAGTCTTGGACTAGCGGGAGGGCAGTACTTC
TRBJ1-2 NA 14 TRBV4-3 NA CASSQGTEYYGYTF TGCGCCAGCAGCCAAGGGACAGAGTACTATGGCTACACCTTC
TRBJ2-4 NA 15 TRBV10-2 NA CASSMGHVAKNIQYF TGCGCCAGCAGTATGGGACACGTAGCCAAAAACATTCAGTACTTC
TRBJ1-2 many 15 TRBV27 NA CASSFLTAPNYGYTF TGTGCCAGCAGTTTCTTAACAGCGCCTAACTATGGCTACACCTTC
TRBJ2-7 NA 16 TRBV28 TRBD1 CASSSPGTGESYEQYF TGTGCCAGCAGTTCCCCCGGGACAGGGGAATCCTACGAGCAGTACTTC
TRBJ2-7 many 14 TRBV7-2 TRBD2 CASSSSSGAYEQYF TGTGCCAGCAGCTCCTCTAGCGGGGCCTACGAGCAGTACTTC
TRBJ1-2 NA 13 TRBV19 NA CASSTTQQYGYTF TGTGCCAGTAGTACCACACAGCAATATGGCTACACCTTC
TRBJ2-2 NA 11 TRBV21-1 NA CASSAQRELFF TGTGCCAGCAGCGCTCAGAGGGAGCTGTTTTTT
TRBJ1-2 NA 12 TRBV6-5 NA CASSRGTSPYTF TGTGCCAGCAGTAGGGGGACCTCTCCGTACACCTTC
TRBJ2-7 NA 14 TRBV3-1 NA CASSQGSDAYEQYF TGTGCCAGCAGCCAAGGTTCAGACGCCTACGAGCAGTACTTC
TRBJ2-7 NA 13 TRBV3-1 NA CASSQNSYYEQYF TGTGCCAGCAGCCAAAATTCTTACTACGAGCAGTACTTC
TRBJ1-4 many 12 TRBV6-4 NA CASTDTNEKLFF TGTGCCAGCACAGACACTAATGAAAAACTGTTTTTT
TRBJ1-2 few 13 TRBV7-6 NA CASSTNQGFGYTF TGTGCCAGCAGCACCAACCAGGGGTTTGGCTACACCTTC
TRBJ1-1 few 14 TRBV29-1 NA CSVGAGWGHTEAFF TGCAGCGTTGGGGCGGGTTGGGGGCACACTGAAGCTTTCTTT
TRBJ2-7 NA 15 TRBV10-3 TRBD1 CATRRQGTEKNEQYF TGTGCCACCCGGCGACAGGGAACCGAAAAGAACGAGCAGTACTTC
TRBJ2-6 NA 15 TRBV19 NA CASSIGHSGANVLTF TGTGCCAGTAGTATAGGCCACTCTGGGGCCAACGTCCTGACTTTC
TRBJ2-1 many 14 TRBV20-1 NA CSASRDSNYNEQFF TGCAGTGCGTCACGGGACTCCAATTACAATGAGCAGTTCTTC
TRBJ2-7 NA 12 TRBV29-1 TRBD2 CSVDLGGTEQYF TGCAGCGTTGACCTGGGAGGGACCGAGCAGTACTTC
TRBJ1-2 NA 13 TRBV7-2 TRBD1 CASSPTGGLSYTF TGTGCCAGCAGCCCAACAGGGGGCTTAAGCTACACCTTC
TRBJ1-2 few 12 TRBV19 NA CASRMTGGGYTF TGTGCCAGTAGGATGACGGGCGGTGGCTACACCTTC
TRBJ2-1 NA 13 TRBV6-2/TRBV6-3 NA CASTGVEYNEQFF TGTGCCAGCACGGGAGTCGAATACAATGAGCAGTTCTTC
TRBJ2-3 few 16 TRBV12-3/TRBV12-4 TRBD2 CASSRASGGNTDTQYF TGTGCCAGCAGTCGAGCTAGCGGGGGGAACACAGATACGCAGTATTTT
TRBJ2-2 NA 12 TRBV12-3/TRBV12-4 TRBD1 CASGQGAGELFF TGTGCCAGTGGACAGGGCGCCGGGGAGCTGTTTTTT
TRBJ2-7 few 15 TRBV18 TRBD1 CASSPPKGDRREQYF TGTGCCAGCTCGCCCCCCAAGGGGGACAGGAGGGAGCAGTACTTC
TRBJ1-2 NA 13 TRBV3-2 NA CASSPVRNYGYTF TGTGCCAGCAGCCCGGTGAGAAACTATGGCTACACCTTC